Sequencing of this T cell receptor (beta chain) was carried out in a study of blood T cell repertoires in COVID-19. Under the authors' procedure: Scientists estimated how many nucleated cells there were by amplifying reference gene primers. Produced via immunoSEQ multiplex PCR; TCRdb's table is partial and in-frame only. V, J and clone size derive from that table, while D and trimming were established from the DNA sequence. The profile covers about 60,000 clones, with around 79% appearing a single time and more than 9.5% taken by the ten largest. The V segment lost 0 bases and the J segment 3 bases; nucleotides outside the gene matches: 10. This CDR3 contains 20 residues. CDR1 and CDR2 (germline): SGHDN, FVKESK.

Sequences were obtained from peripheral blood. This chain joins TRBV14 and TRBJ2-2; the match to TRBD2 covers 13 bases. This receptor was obtained from a human donor in a cohort sampled during active COVID-19. Here the CDR3 DNA reads TGTGCCAGCAGCCAAGAGGGGGGACTAGCGGGATTCCGTTACACCGGGGAGCTGTTTTTT. Its translation: CASSQEGGLAGFRYTGELFF.